The 9 T cell receptor beta chains below all came from one sample that was sequenced in a study of cytomegalovirus exposure and HLA in healthy donors. This PCR relied on a set of 60 Vbeta primers and 13 Jbeta primers. Method: immunoSEQ multiplex PCR; TCRdb's copy keeps in-frame clones and lacks some. The table lists 190,000 or so clones, less than 85% of them singletons. The sequenced material came from PBMCs. The receptors originated from a boy aged 5-17 years in good health and CMV-seronegative.

The chain joins TRBV30 to TRBJ2-3, with no clear D. The germline V gene has CDR1 GTSNPN and CDR2 SVGIG (reference sequence). Trimming pared 0 bases from V and 4 bases from J, leaving 11 bases between. This CDR3 comprises 14 residues. The CDR3 spells CAWSVFTGPDTQYF. CDR3 bases: TGTGCCTGGAGTGTTTTCACGGGTCCAGATACGCAGTATTTT. Full variable domain (missing parts from reference TRBV30 and TRBJ2-3): SQTIHQWPATLVQPVGSPLSLECTVEGTSNPNLYWYRQAAGRGLQLLFYSVGIGQISSEVPQNLSASRPQDRQFILSSKKLLLSDSGFYLCAWSVFTGPDTQYFGPGTRLTVL.

The chain carries TRBV7-2 and TRBJ2-5; 8 nucleotides align to TRBD2. CDR1 SGHTA and CDR2 FQGNSA come from the germline V gene. The CDR3 is made up of 16 amino acids. J gave up 5 bases and V 2 bases, and 10 bases lay outside the gene matches. The CDR3 reads CASSLNSGAGWETQYF. The CDR3 coding sequence is TGTGCCAGCAGCTTAAATAGCGGGGCGGGTTGGGAGACCCAGTACTTC.

V is TRBV19 and J is TRBJ1-5; D possibly corresponds to TRBD1 (6 bases). Germline values: CDR1 LNHDA, CDR2 SQIVND (reference sequence). CDR3 length: 13 residues. The ends were cut back, 7 bases at V and 4 bases at J, with 11 bases in the middle. CDR3 coding DNA: TGTGCCAGTACCCATCAGGGGAATCAGCCCCAGCATTTT. The encoded protein is CASTHQGNQPQHF. The variable domain in full, completed from reference TRBV19 and TRBJ1-5, reads DGGITQSPKYLFRKEGQNVTLSCEQNLNHDAMYWYRQDPGQGLRLIYYSQIVNDFQKGDIAEGYSVSREKKESFPLTVTSAQKNPTAFYLCASTHQGNQPQHFGDGTRLSIL.

The CDR3 DNA reads as TGCGCCAGCAGCCAAGGGGGTTCAGGGCCCCCAAATCAGCCCCAGCATTTT. Translation: CASSQGGSGPPNQPQHF. This chain connects TRBV4-1 to TRBJ1-5, with a weak D call TRBD1 (5 bases). This CDR3 is built from 17 residues. Germline CDR1 MGHRA, CDR2 YSYEKL. V lost 1 base, J lost 4 bases, and 17 bases lay in between.

The chain carries TRBV2 and TRBJ1-1; D uncertain. V was trimmed by 5 bases and J by 5 bases, leaving 15 bases between them. Germline CDR1 is SNHLY and CDR2 is FYNNEI. The CDR3 is made up of 14 amino acids. CDR3 bases: TGTGCCAGCAGTTATTCTGCTCTATTGACTGAAGCTTTCTTT. It yields the protein CASSYSALLTEAFF.

The chain recombines TRBV6-1 with TRBJ1-2, with 12 bases that match TRBD1. Trimming removed 2 bases from V and 6 bases from J; junction bases left unmatched: 16. This CDR3 has 19 amino acids. The germline gives CDR1 MNHNS, CDR2 SASEGT. In nucleotides, the CDR3 is TGTGCCAGCAGTGAACCGTCCAGGGACAGGGGGCTTGGGGCGGATGGCTACACCTTC. It encodes CASSEPSRDRGLGADGYTF.

This clone occurred once. This sequence joins TRBV5-1 and TRBJ2-2, with D perhaps matching TRBD1 (6 bases). This CDR3 comprises 14 residues. Germline loops: CDR1 SGHRS, CDR2 YFSETQ. Trimming took 4 bases from V and 4 from J, leaving 11 bases between them. The CDR3 loop reads CASSPRQVTGELFF. The DNA of the CDR3 is TGCGCCAGCAGCCCTCGACAGGTCACCGGGGAGCTGTTTTTT. The full variable domain, rest sourced from reference TRBV5-1 and TRBJ2-2, is KAGVTQTPRYLIKTRGQQVTLSCSPISGHRSVSWYQQTPGQGLQFLFEYFSETQRNKGNFPGRFSGRQFSNSRSEMNVSTLELGDSALYLCASSPRQVTGELFFGEGSRLTVL.

The chain is built from TRBV5-6 and TRBJ2-1; the D gene is possibly TRBD1 (5 bases). The V gene lost 0 bases and the J gene lost 4 bases, with 11 bases spanning the gap. Germline values: CDR1 SGHDT, CDR2 YYEEEE. This CDR3 comprises 15 residues. CDR3: CASSLGGAGYNEQFF. CDR3 sequence (DNA): TGTGCCAGCAGCTTGGGGGGCGCAGGTTACAATGAGCAGTTCTTC.

The rearrangement links TRBV4-1 to TRBJ1-2; TRBD1 is a possible D gene (6 bases). CDR3 length equals 15 residues. V gave up 1 base and J gave up 1 base, with 10 bases separating them. Germline V CDR1 and CDR2: MGHRA, YSYEKL. The CDR3 sequence is CASSQGDMRNYGYTF. In DNA form, the CDR3 reads TGCGCCAGCAGCCAAGGGGACATGCGTAACTATGGCTACACCTTC.